Following are 20 T cell receptor beta chains from one sample sequenced in a study of blood T cell repertoires in COVID-19. Libraries were prepared by immunoSEQ multiplex PCR; TCRdb keeps only in-frame clonotypes and omits some of them. The sample records approximately 120,000 clones, approximately 89% being singletons. The sequenced sample consisted of peripheral blood. The receptor set was obtained from a woman aged 80 or over with COVID-19, enrolled during active disease.

The V call is TRBV3-1 (or the pseudogene TRBV3-2), the J call TRBJ2-3, with 9 bases lining up with TRBD1. Per the germline V gene, CDR1 is LGHDT and CDR2 is YNNKEL (reference sequence). V dropped 1 base and J dropped 1; count of bases not matched to a gene: 0. The CDR3 is 15 amino acids. This CDR3 is CASSQGTGGTDTQYF. Written as DNA, the CDR3 is TGTGCCAGCAGCCAAGGGACAGGGGGCACAGATACGCAGTATTTT.

There are a few counts of this clone. The chain uses TRBV5-4 and TRBJ2-7; 8 nucleotides align to TRBD2. The CDR3 loop spans 15 amino acids. The V segment lost 4 bases and the J segment 0 bases; nucleotides outside the gene matches: 6. Germline V gene data show CDR1 as SGHNT and CDR2 as YYREEE (reference sequence). The CDR3 is CASSQFSGISYEQYF. The CDR3 DNA follows: TGTGCCAGCAGCCAGTTTAGCGGGATCTCCTACGAGCAGTACTTC.

The chain recombines TRBV29-1 with TRBJ1-4; the D gene is possibly TRBD1 (5 bases). Germline CDR1 reads SQVTM; CDR2 reads ANQGSEA. This CDR3 spans 11 amino acids. Trimming left V 7 bases short and J 11 bases short, with 14 bases between. This chain's CDR3 is CSARVGQKLFF. DNA for the CDR3: TGCAGCGCCAGGGTGGGGCAGAAACTGTTTTTT.

The chain employs TRBV2 and TRBJ1-5, with D possibly being TRBD1 (6 bases). The V gene lost 6 bases and the J gene lost 4 bases, with 7 bases spanning the gap. The germline gives CDR1 SNHLY, CDR2 FYNNEI. The CDR3 spans 12 residues. CDR3 DNA: TGTGCCAGCAGGGACAGTAATCAGCCCCAGCATTTT. As protein: CASRDSNQPQHF.

The V gene is TRBV28, the J gene TRBJ1-3; D not certain. The CDR3 loop spans 15 amino acids. Germline V gene sequence: CDR1 MDHEN, CDR2 SYDVKM. Between the trimmed V and J ends, which lost 7 bases and 2 bases, there was a span of 15 bases. The CDR3 region is CASILIAGTGNTIYF. CDR3 nucleotide sequence: TGTGCCAGCATTTTGATAGCGGGAACTGGAAACACCATATATTTT.

Details on this clone: The germline gene is not matched at one end of the junction; a read error may be the cause. The gene calls are TRBV3-1 (or the pseudogene TRBV3-2) and TRBJ1-6; D unresolved. The CDR3 covers 14 residues. Looked up from germline, CDR1 is LGHDT and CDR2 is YNNKEL (reference sequence). The CDR3 coding sequence is TGTGCCAGCAGCCAAGAGTCCTACAATTCACCCCTCCACTTT. Residues: CASSQESYNSPLHF.

The chain combines TRBV5-1 with TRBJ2-1, with D perhaps TRBD2 (5 bases). The germline V gene has CDR1 SGHRS and CDR2 YFSETQ. Trimming took 0 bases from V and 6 from J, leaving 16 bases between them. This CDR3 comprises 16 residues. In DNA, the CDR3 is TGCGCCAGCAGCTTGGCCGGGGAGACGGTGGGCAATGAGCAGTTCTTC. It yields the protein CASSLAGETVGNEQFF.

The V gene is TRBV7-2, the J gene TRBJ2-1, with a tentative D call TRBD2 (6 bases). The CDR3 consists of 16 residues. V was clipped by 1 base and J by 0 bases, with 10 bases between them. Germline CDR1 is SGHTA and CDR2 is FQGNSA. This chain's CDR3 is CASSLGGISSYNEQFF. The DNA of the CDR3 is TGTGCCAGCAGCTTAGGCGGGATTAGCTCCTACAATGAGCAGTTCTTC. Looking up the rest from reference TRBV7-2 and TRBJ2-1 gives the full variable domain: GAGVSQSPSNKVTEKGKDVELRCDPISGHTALYWYRQSLGQGLEFLIYFQGNSAPDKSGLPSDRFSAERTGGSVSTLTIQRTQQEDSAVYLCASSLGGISSYNEQFFGPGTRLTVL.

The V gene is TRBV12-3 or TRBV12-4, the J gene TRBJ1-1, with D hard to call. Trimming took off 3 bases at V and 7 bases at J, with 6 bases between the two ends. The CDR3 contains 11 residues. The CDR3 region has the DNA TGTGCCAGCAGTTTTTCGGGTGAAGCTTTCTTT. Protein product: CASSFSGEAFF.

The chain is built from TRBV5-4 and TRBJ2-7, with D perhaps matching TRBD1 (5 bases). Germline values: CDR1 SGHNT, CDR2 YYREEE (reference sequence). V gave up 1 base and J gave up 2 bases, with 7 bases separating them. The CDR3 runs to 13 residues. The CDR3 spells CASSLQGAYEQYF. Written as DNA, the CDR3 is TGTGCCAGCAGCTTGCAGGGCGCCTACGAGCAGTACTTC.

The genes are TRBV7-2 and TRBJ2-7, with D unresolved. CDR1 and CDR2 (germline): SGHTA, FQGNSA. CDR3 length: 14 residues. V lost 4 bases and J lost 0, with 10 bases in between. The CDR3, as DNA: TGTGCCAGCAGCTATGGCCCACACTCCTACGAGCAGTACTTC. Translation gives CASSYGPHSYEQYF.

This clone turned up a few times. This chain joins TRBV6-2 or TRBV6-3 and TRBJ2-7, with D perhaps TRBD1 (6 bases). Germline V gene lookup returns CDR1 MNHEY and CDR2 SVGEGT. The V end lost 5 bases, the J end lost 2 bases, and 10 bases lay between the germline ends. This CDR3 is 13 amino acids long. The DNA of the CDR3 is TGTGCCAGCAGTAACAGGGAAGCCTACGAGCAGTACTTC. The encoded protein is CASSNREAYEQYF.

The chain links TRBV5-1 to TRBJ2-5, with TRBD2 identical over 14 bases. Germline assignment: CDR1 SGHRS and CDR2 YFSETQ. The CDR3 spans 16 residues. The V and J ends lost 3 bases and 5 bases, in that order; junction bases with no gene match: 6. The CDR3 reads CASSSGLAGVLETQYF. The CDR3 DNA follows: TGCGCCAGCAGCTCGGGACTAGCGGGAGTCTTGGAGACCCAGTACTTC.

V usage is TRBV6-1 and J usage is TRBJ2-3, with a possible D match to TRBD1 (6 bases). V was pared by 0 bases and J by 6 bases, with 13 bases between. Germline CDR1 and CDR2: MNHNS and SASEGT. This CDR3 spans 15 amino acids. The CDR3 bases are TGTGCCAGCAGTGAAGCTGGTCAGGGGTGGGATACGCAGTATTTT. Translating gives CASSEAGQGWDTQYF.

The J gene is TRBJ2-7, the V gene TRBV15; D not certain. V gave up 1 base and J gave up 4 bases, with 5 bases separating them. Germline V CDR1 and CDR2: LNHNV, YYDKDF (reference sequence). CDR3 size: 12 residues. This chain's CDR3 is CATSRAGYEQYF. DNA for the CDR3: TGTGCCACCAGCAGAGCCGGTTACGAGCAGTACTTC.

This clone was picked up a small number of times. This CDR3 reads CASSFPGVDTGELFF. CDR3 in DNA: TGTGCCAGCAGCTTTCCAGGGGTGGACACCGGGGAGCTGTTTTTT. This rearrangement joins TRBV5-4 to TRBJ2-2, with D maybe TRBD1 (6 bases). The V and J ends lost 2 bases and 3 bases respectively, with 11 bases between them. Germline V gene lookup returns CDR1 SGHNT and CDR2 YYREEE (reference sequence). This CDR3 spans 15 amino acids.

This clone was counted a few times. This sequence joins TRBV6-5 and TRBJ1-1; 7 bases map to TRBD1. The CDR3 covers 14 residues. The V and J ends lost 7 bases and 6 bases, in that order; junction bases with no gene match: 11. Germline assignment: CDR1 MNHEY and CDR2 SVGAGI. DNA of the CDR3: TGTGCCAGCACCACACAGGGGAAGGGGGCTGAAGCTTTCTTT. Protein product: CASTTQGKGAEAFF.

V gene TRBV11-2 combines with J gene TRBJ2-5; 14 bases are a match to TRBD2. The CDR3 contains 15 residues. After removal of 5 bases from V and 4 bases from J, the junction contained 3 bases not matched to a gene. Germline-derived CDR1 and CDR2 are SGHAT and FQNNGV. The CDR3 here is CASSGTSGSGETQYF. CDR3 sequence (DNA): TGTGCCAGCAGCGGGACTAGCGGGAGTGGAGAGACCCAGTACTTC.

The V gene is TRBV28, the J gene TRBJ1-1, with 9 bases identical to TRBD1. The J segment lost 2 bases and the V segment lost 2 bases, leaving 18 bases of the junction unmatched. Germline V lookup: CDR1 MDHEN, CDR2 SYDVKM. The CDR3 totals 20 residues. In DNA, the CDR3 is TGTGCCAGCAGTTTAGTCTCCTTAAAAAGGCGACAGGGGGATAACACTGAAGCTTTCTTT. It encodes CASSLVSLKRRQGDNTEAFF.

This chain links TRBV6-2 or TRBV6-3 with TRBJ1-2, with no clear D. Germline V lookup: CDR1 MNHEY, CDR2 SVGEGT. V lost 4 bases, J lost 7 bases, and 10 bases lay in between. The CDR3 runs 12 residues. CDR3 amino acids: CASSSGLLGYTF. The CDR3 bases are TGTGCCAGCAGTTCGGGTCTGCTTGGCTACACCTTC.